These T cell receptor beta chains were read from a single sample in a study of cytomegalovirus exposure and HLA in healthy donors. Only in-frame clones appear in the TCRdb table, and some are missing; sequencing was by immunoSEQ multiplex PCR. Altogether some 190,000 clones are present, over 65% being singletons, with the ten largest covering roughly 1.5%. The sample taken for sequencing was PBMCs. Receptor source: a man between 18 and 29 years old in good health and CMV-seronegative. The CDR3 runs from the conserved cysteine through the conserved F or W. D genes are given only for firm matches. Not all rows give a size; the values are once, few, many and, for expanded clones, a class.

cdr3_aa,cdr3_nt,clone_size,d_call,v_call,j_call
CSVFQGMDTQYF,TGCAGCGTTTTCCAGGGAATGGATACGCAGTATTTT,NA,NA,TRBV29-1,TRBJ2-3
CASSLGDRQGSTDTQYF,TGTGCCAGCAGCTTGGGAGACCGACAGGGCAGCACAGATACGCAGTATTTT,NA,TRBD1,TRBV5-6,TRBJ2-3
CASSPSDRLLLGGNTIYF,TGTGCCAGCAGCCCAAGTGACAGGCTCCTTTTAGGGGGAAACACCATATATTTT,NA,NA,TRBV4-2,TRBJ1-3
CASSGGHFATNEKLFF,TGTGCCAGCAGCGGAGGGCACTTTGCAACTAATGAAAAACTGTTTTTT,once,NA,TRBV9,TRBJ1-4
CSVGATSVGEQFF,TGCAGCGTTGGGGCGACGTCGGTTGGGGAGCAGTTCTTC,NA,NA,TRBV29-1,TRBJ2-1
CASSPGQGGNEQFF,TGTGCTAGCAGCCCGGGACAGGGGGGGAATGAGCAGTTCTTC,NA,TRBD1,TRBV7-7,TRBJ2-1
CASSYFGGTTNEKLFF,TGTGCCAGCAGTTATTTTGGCGGGACCACTAACGAAAAACTGTTTTTT,NA,NA,TRBV6-5,TRBJ1-4
CASSQELAGGFYEQYF,TGTGCCAGCAGCCAAGAACTAGCGGGAGGGTTCTACGAGCAGTACTTC,NA,TRBD2,TRBV4-2,TRBJ2-7
CASSPVQAGSNGDEQYF,TGTGCCAGCAGCCCCGTCCAAGCGGGATCCAACGGGGACGAGCAGTACTTC,NA,TRBD2,TRBV28,TRBJ2-7
CASSLPGLADNEQFF,TGTGCCAGCAGTTTGCCGGGACTAGCGGACAATGAGCAGTTCTTC,NA,TRBD2,TRBV27,TRBJ2-1
CASSRDRGNQPQHF,TGTGCCAGCTCACGGGACAGGGGCAATCAGCCCCAGCATTTT,NA,TRBD1,TRBV18,TRBJ1-5
CASSPGLAGGSYNEQFF,TGTGCCAGCAGCCCAGGACTAGCGGGAGGGTCCTACAATGAGCAGTTCTTC,NA,TRBD2,TRBV11-3,TRBJ2-1
CATSGGLLPSTDTQYF,TGTGCCACCAGCGGAGGACTTCTGCCTAGCACAGATACGCAGTATTTT,few,NA,TRBV15,TRBJ2-3
CASSVAPGLAGGEQYF,TGTGCCAGCAGCGTAGCCCCGGGACTAGCGGGAGGGGAGCAGTACTTC,NA,TRBD2,TRBV9,TRBJ2-7
CASSLWSNSLSYEQYF,TGTGCCAGCAGCTTATGGTCGAACAGCCTATCCTACGAGCAGTACTTC,NA,NA,TRBV7-9,TRBJ2-7
CASSDSSYEQYF,TGTGCCAGCAGCGACAGCTCCTACGAGCAGTACTTC,few,NA,TRBV7-9,TRBJ2-7
CASSSTPGDTDTQYF,TGTGCTAGCAGCTCCACCCCCGGGGACACAGATACGCAGTATTTT,NA,NA,TRBV7-7,TRBJ2-3
CASSPGTGPYGYIF,TGTGCCAGCAGTCCCGGGACAGGCCCCTATGGCTACATCTTC,NA,TRBD1,TRBV5-5,TRBJ1-2
CATSAHRDTDYNEQFF,TGTGCCACCAGCGCCCATCGGGACACCGACTACAATGAGCAGTTCTTC,few,NA,TRBV15,TRBJ2-1
CASSFGAGGLSSYEQYF,TGTGCCAGCAGCTTCGGGGCGGGAGGTCTGAGCTCCTACGAGCAGTACTTC,NA,TRBD2,TRBV7-9,TRBJ2-7
CASSLVDRLANYGYTF,TGTGCCAGCAGCTTAGTAGACAGATTAGCTAACTATGGCTACACCTTC,few,NA,TRBV11-3,TRBJ1-2
CASSFMGRGGNQPQHF,TGTGCCAGCAGCTTCATGGGCAGGGGAGGCAATCAGCCCCAGCATTTT,few,NA,TRBV5-6,TRBJ1-5
CASSQDRLAGWQDTQYF,TGTGCCAGCAGCCAAGACCGGCTAGCGGGGTGGCAGGATACGCAGTATTTT,NA,TRBD2,TRBV14,TRBJ2-3
CASSFDSATNEKLFF,TGTGCCAGCAGCTTTGACAGCGCAACTAATGAAAAACTGTTTTTT,NA,NA,TRBV5-4,TRBJ1-4
CASSPGGGGNSPLHF,TGTGCCAGCAGCCCAGGGGGAGGAGGGAATTCACCCCTCCACTTT,NA,TRBD1,TRBV7-9,TRBJ1-6
CASSPAQGRANVLTF,TGTGCCAGCTCACCAGCACAGGGGAGAGCCAACGTCCTGACTTTC,NA,TRBD1,TRBV18,TRBJ2-6
CASSFLQVGNTEAFF,TGTGCCAGCAGCTTTCTACAGGTGGGGAACACTGAAGCTTTCTTT,NA,NA,TRBV11-3,TRBJ1-1
CASSQDPTALSSTDTQYF,TGTGCCAGCAGCCAAGATCCGACAGCCCTCTCTAGCACAGATACGCAGTATTTT,NA,NA,TRBV4-2,TRBJ2-3
CSVESGNYGYTF,TGCAGCGTTGAGTCCGGTAACTATGGCTACACCTTC,NA,NA,TRBV29-1,TRBJ1-2
CASSLGGGRYF,TGTGCCAGCAGCTTAGGAGGGGGACGGTACTTC,NA,NA,TRBV7-8,TRBJ2-7
CASSQGFLAYEQYF,TGTGCCAGCAGCCAGGGCTTTCTTGCCTACGAGCAGTACTTC,NA,NA,TRBV14,TRBJ2-7
CASSQVGTGAYNSPLHF,TGTGCCAGCAGCCAAGTTGGGACAGGGGCCTATAATTCACCCCTCCACTTT,NA,TRBD1,TRBV4-2,TRBJ1-6
CASSQGVVGLETQYF,TGTGCCAGCAGCCAAGGGGTTGTGGGCCTTGAGACCCAGTACTTC,NA,NA,TRBV4-2,TRBJ2-5
CASIRTGGRNTIYF,TGTGCCAGTATAAGGACAGGGGGAAGAAACACCATATATTTT,NA,TRBD1,TRBV6-1,TRBJ1-3
CASSSLAGGTGELFF,TGTGCCAGCAGCTCGCTAGCGGGAGGGACCGGGGAGCTGTTTTTT,NA,TRBD2,TRBV7-2,TRBJ2-2
CARSLLAGQFF,TGTGCCAGAAGCCTTCTAGCGGGGCAGTTCTTC,few,TRBD2,TRBV5-3,TRBJ2-1
CAWSGGGIGYTF,TGTGCCTGGAGCGGAGGTGGGATAGGCTACACCTTC,NA,NA,TRBV30,TRBJ1-2
CASSDGTSGYNEQFF,TGTGCCAGCAGTGACGGGACTAGCGGTTACAATGAGCAGTTCTTC,NA,TRBD2,TRBV2,TRBJ2-1
CASSSQERSQRGAFF,TGTGCCAGCAGCAGTCAGGAAAGGTCCCAACGTGGGGCTTTCTTT,NA,NA,TRBV4-2,TRBJ1-1
CAWSVKAGGRSQHF,TGTGCCTGGAGTGTAAAGGCAGGGGGGAGGTCCCAGCATTTT,NA,TRBD1,TRBV30,TRBJ1-5
CASSKFPRTGPNTGELFF,TGTGCCAGCAGCAAATTTCCCCGGACAGGCCCGAACACCGGGGAGCTGTTTTTT,NA,NA,TRBV21-1,TRBJ2-2
CASSDRDRGSEKLFF,TGTGCCAGCAGTGACCGGGACAGGGGGAGTGAAAAACTGTTTTTT,NA,TRBD1,TRBV6-1,TRBJ1-4
CASSFNGRLSGTGELFF,TGTGCCAGCAGTTTTAACGGGAGATTATCGGGGACCGGGGAGCTGTTTTTT,NA,NA,TRBV27,TRBJ2-2
CASSSNMDYGYTF,TGTGCCAGCAGCTCAAACATGGACTATGGCTACACCTTC,NA,NA,TRBV5-4,TRBJ1-2
CASRRTGRGEAFF,TGTGCCAGCAGACGGACAGGGAGAGGTGAAGCTTTCTTT,NA,TRBD1,TRBV6-5,TRBJ1-1
CASRTGLARYNEQFF,TGTGCCAGCAGGACGGGACTAGCGCGCTACAATGAGCAGTTCTTC,NA,TRBD2,TRBV11-2,TRBJ2-1
CASGAVWTGYVQYF,TGTGCCAGCGGCGCGGTTTGGACAGGGTATGTGCAGTACTTC,NA,NA,TRBV21-1,TRBJ2-7
CASSSGTSGYNEQFF,TGTGCCAGCAGCTCCGGGACTAGCGGATACAATGAGCAGTTCTTC,NA,TRBD2,TRBV6-5,TRBJ2-1